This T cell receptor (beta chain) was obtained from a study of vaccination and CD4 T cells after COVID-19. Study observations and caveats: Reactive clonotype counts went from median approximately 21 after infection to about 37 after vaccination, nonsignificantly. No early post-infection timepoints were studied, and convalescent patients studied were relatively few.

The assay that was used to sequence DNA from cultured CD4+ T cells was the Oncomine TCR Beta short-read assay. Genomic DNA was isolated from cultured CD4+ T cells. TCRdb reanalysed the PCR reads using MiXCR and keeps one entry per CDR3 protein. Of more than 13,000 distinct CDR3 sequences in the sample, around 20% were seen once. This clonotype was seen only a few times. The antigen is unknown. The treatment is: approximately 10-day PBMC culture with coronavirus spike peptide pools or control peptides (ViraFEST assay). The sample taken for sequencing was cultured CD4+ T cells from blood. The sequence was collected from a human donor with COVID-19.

In nucleotides, the CDR3 is TGTGCCAGCAGCTTAGCGCAGCCAGGGACGATTTACAATGAGCAGTTCTTC. This sequence encodes CASSLAQPGTIYNEQFF. This chain joins TRBV7-9 and TRBJ2-1; perhaps D is TRBD1 or TRBD2 (5 bases each). The V and J ends lost 0 bases and 4 bases respectively, with 16 bases between them. This CDR3 has 17 amino acids. CDR1 SEHNR and CDR2 FQNEAQ come from the germline V gene (reference sequence).